The clone carrying this TCR beta chain occurred many times. Its antigen is not known. The germline V and J ends were trimmed by 11 bases and 4 bases, with 16 bases remaining between them. This CDR3 is 13 amino acids long. Germline V CDR1 and CDR2: KGHDR, SFDVKD. Unique molecular identifiers were affixed to single, distinct cDNA molecules. TCRdb independently ran MiXCR on the 5' RACE reads; one entry per CDR3 protein. The sample has some 66,000 distinct CDR3 sequences; around 13% are singletons. The data stem from a study of early T cells in non-severe SARS-CoV-2 infection. In the study overall: Bulk RNA from unsorted whole blood was sequenced; chains were unpaired. Study-wide results and caveats: Lookups in VDJdb leaned toward anti-spike CD8 responses and missed private and CD4 specificities.

V gene TRBV24-1 combines with J gene TRBJ2-5, with D possibly TRBD1 on 6 matching bases. This clonotype was obtained from an adult who was a healthcare worker with PCR-confirmed SARS-CoV-2 infection or an uninfected control (not recorded which). What was sequenced was whole blood. In DNA form, the CDR3 reads TGTGCCATCCAAAAACAGGGTACAGAGACCCAGTACTTC. Translating gives CAIQKQGTETQYF.